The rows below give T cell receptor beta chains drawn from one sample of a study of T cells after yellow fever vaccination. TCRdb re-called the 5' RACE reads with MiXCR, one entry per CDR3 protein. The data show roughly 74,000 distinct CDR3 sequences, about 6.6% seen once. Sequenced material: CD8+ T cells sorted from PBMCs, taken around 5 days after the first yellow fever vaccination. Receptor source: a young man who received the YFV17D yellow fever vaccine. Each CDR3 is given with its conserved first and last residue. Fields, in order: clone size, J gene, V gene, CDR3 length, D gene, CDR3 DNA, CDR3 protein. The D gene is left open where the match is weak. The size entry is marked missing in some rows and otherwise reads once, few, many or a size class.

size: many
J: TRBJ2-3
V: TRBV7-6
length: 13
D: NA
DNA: TGTGCCAGCAGCTTAACTGGGGCGGATACGCAGTATTTT
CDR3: CASSLTGADTQYF

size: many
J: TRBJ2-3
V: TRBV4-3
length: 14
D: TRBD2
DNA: TGCGCCAGCAGCCTTAGGACTAGCGGGGATACGCAGTATTTT
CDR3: CASSLRTSGDTQYF

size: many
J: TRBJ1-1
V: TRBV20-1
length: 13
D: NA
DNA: TGCAGTGCTAGAGGAGGGATCGGCACTGAAGCTTTCTTT
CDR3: CSARGGIGTEAFF

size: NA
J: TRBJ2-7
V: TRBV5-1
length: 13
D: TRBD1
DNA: TGCGCCAGCAGCCTCGGGACAGTCTACGAGCAGTACTTC
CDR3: CASSLGTVYEQYF

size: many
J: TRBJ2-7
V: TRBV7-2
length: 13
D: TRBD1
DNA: TGTGCCAGCAGCCCCCTACAGGGGCGGCAGCAGTACTTC
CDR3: CASSPLQGRQQYF

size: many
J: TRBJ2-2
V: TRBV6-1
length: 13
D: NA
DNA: TGTGCCAGCAGTCGACTGGGGGTCGGGGAGCTGTTTTTT
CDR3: CASSRLGVGELFF

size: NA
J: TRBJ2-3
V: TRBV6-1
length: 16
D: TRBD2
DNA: TGTGCCAGCAGCGACGGGACTAGCGGCTACACAGATACGCAGTATTTT
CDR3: CASSDGTSGYTDTQYF

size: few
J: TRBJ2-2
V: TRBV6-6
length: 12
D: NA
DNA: TGTGCCAGCAGCTACTCCACCGGGGAGCTGTTTTTT
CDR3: CASSYSTGELFF

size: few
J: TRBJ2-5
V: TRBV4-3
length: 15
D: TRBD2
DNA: TGCGCCAGCAGCCGATCAGCGGGGAGCCAAGAGACCCAGTACTTC
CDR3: CASSRSAGSQETQYF

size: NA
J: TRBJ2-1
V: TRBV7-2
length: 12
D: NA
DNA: TGTGCCAGCAGCTTAGCCTTTTATGAGCAGTTCTTC
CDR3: CASSLAFYEQFF

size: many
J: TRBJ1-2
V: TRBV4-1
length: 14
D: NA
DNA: TGCGCCAGCAGCCAAGAATCACAGATCTATGGCTACACCTTC
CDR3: CASSQESQIYGYTF

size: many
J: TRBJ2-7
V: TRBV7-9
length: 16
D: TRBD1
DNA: TGTGCCAGCAGCTTATCCCCTGGACAGGGTGCCCACGAGCAGTACTTC
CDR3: CASSLSPGQGAHEQYF

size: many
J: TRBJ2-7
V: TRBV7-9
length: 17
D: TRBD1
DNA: TGTGCCAGCAGCGTAACCCCCACAGGGGTCAGGGCTTACGAGCAGTACTTC
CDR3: CASSVTPTGVRAYEQYF

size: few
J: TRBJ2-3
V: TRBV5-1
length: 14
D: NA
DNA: TGCGCCAGCAGCCCCGAGGGGGGGACAGATACGCAGTATTTT
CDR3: CASSPEGGTDTQYF

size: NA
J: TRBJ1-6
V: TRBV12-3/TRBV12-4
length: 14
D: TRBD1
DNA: TGTGCCAGCACCGGGACAGGGGGAGGTTCACCCCTCCACTTT
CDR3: CASTGTGGGSPLHF

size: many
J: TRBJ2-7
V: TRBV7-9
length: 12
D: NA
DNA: TGTGCCAGCAGCGTAGTAACCTACGAGCAGTACTTC
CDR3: CASSVVTYEQYF

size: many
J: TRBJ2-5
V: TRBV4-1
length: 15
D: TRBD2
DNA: TGCGCCAGCAGCCAAGTCCCGGGGGGGAGAGAGACCCAGTACTTC
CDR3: CASSQVPGGRETQYF

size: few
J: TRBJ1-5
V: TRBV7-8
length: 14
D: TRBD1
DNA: TGTGCCAGCAGCTTCGGGACAGCTTATCAGCCCCAGCATTTT
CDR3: CASSFGTAYQPQHF

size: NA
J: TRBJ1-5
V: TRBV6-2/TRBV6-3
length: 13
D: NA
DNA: TGTGCCAGCAGTTTCTCGAAGAATCAGCCCCAGCATTTT
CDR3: CASSFSKNQPQHF

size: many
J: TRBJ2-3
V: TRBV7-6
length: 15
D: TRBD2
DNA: TGTGCCAGCAACTCAGGCGGGGGGTTTACAGATACGCAGTATTTT
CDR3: CASNSGGGFTDTQYF

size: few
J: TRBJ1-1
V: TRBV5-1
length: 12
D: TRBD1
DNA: TGCGCCAGCAGCTGGGGGACAGCCGAAGCTTTCTTT
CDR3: CASSWGTAEAFF

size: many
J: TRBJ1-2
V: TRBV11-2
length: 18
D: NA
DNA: TGTGCCAGCAGCTCCGCCCGGGAACCGGAGGTCACTAACTATGGCTACACCTTC
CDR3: CASSSAREPEVTNYGYTF

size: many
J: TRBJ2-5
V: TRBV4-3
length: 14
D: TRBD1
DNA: TGCGCCAGCAGCCAAGGGACAGGCCAAGAGACCCAGTACTTC
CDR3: CASSQGTGQETQYF

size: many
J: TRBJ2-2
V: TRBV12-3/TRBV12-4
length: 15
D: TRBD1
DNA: TGTGCCAGCAGCCCCGGGACAGGGGTTCCCGGGGAGCTGTTTTTT
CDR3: CASSPGTGVPGELFF

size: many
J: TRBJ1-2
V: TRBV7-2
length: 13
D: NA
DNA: TGTGCCAGCCGGGCGGAGGGCGCCTATGGCTACACCTTC
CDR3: CASRAEGAYGYTF

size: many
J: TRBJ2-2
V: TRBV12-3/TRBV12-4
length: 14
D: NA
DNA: TGTGCCACCAAGGCCGGGGTGAACACCGGGGAGCTGTTTTTT
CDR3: CATKAGVNTGELFF

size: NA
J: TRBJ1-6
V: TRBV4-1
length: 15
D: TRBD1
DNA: TGCGCCAGCAGCCAGAAGGGGACAGAGAATTCACCCCTCCACTTT
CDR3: CASSQKGTENSPLHF

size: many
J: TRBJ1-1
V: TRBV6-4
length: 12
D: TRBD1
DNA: TGTGCCAGCCGGGACAGGAACACTGAAGCTTTCTTT
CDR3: CASRDRNTEAFF

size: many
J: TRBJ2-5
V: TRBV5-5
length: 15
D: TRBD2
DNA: TGTGCCAGCAGCTTAGAAGCGGGGGTTTTGGAGACCCAGTACTTC
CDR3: CASSLEAGVLETQYF

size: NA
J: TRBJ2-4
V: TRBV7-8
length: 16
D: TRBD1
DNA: TGTGCCAGCAGCCGGGGACAGGGCTTCGTCAGTGGCATTCAGTACTTC
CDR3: CASSRGQGFVSGIQYF

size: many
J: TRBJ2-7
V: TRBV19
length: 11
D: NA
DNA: TGTGCCACGGGGTTGTTCGAGGAGCAGTACTTC
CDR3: CATGLFEEQYF

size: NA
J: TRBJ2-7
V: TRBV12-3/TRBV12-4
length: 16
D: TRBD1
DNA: TGTGCCAGCAGTCGCCGGAAGGGACAGGGGAAACGCGAGCAGTACTTC
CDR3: CASSRRKGQGKREQYF

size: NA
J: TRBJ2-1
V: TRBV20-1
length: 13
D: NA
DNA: TGCAGTGCTAGTTGGGGGGTAGATAATGAGCAGTTCTTC
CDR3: CSASWGVDNEQFF

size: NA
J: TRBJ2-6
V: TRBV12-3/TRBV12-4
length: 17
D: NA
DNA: TGTGCCAGCCTTGGACAGCACAAGACCTCTGGGGCCAACGTCCTGACTTTC
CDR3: CASLGQHKTSGANVLTF

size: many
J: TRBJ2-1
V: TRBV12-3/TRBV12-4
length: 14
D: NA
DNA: TGTGCCAGCAGTTGGATCGGGACCTACAATGAGCAGTTCTTC
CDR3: CASSWIGTYNEQFF

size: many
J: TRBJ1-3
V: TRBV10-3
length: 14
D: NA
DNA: TGTGCCATCAACGTCGGCGGCTCTGGAAACACCATATATTTT
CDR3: CAINVGGSGNTIYF

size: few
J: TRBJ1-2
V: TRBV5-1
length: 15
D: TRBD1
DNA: TGCGCCAGCAGCCCCAGGGGCAGGGGGCAGAGGGGCTACACCTTC
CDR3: CASSPRGRGQRGYTF

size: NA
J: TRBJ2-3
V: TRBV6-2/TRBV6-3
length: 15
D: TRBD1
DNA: TGTGCCAGCAGTTCCACGGGACAGGGACCCGATACGCAGTATTTT
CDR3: CASSSTGQGPDTQYF